The source of this T cell receptor beta chain is a study of T cell repertoires in aging, cancer and after chemotherapy. The overall study: Clear clonal overlap appeared across healthy donor samples taken over several months to years.

CDR1 GTSNPN and CDR2 SVGIG come from the germline V gene (reference sequence). Deletions cut 6 bases from V and 7 bases from J, with 22 bases between. The CDR3 loop spans 16 amino acids. This clonotype is labeled as medium-sized. TCR beta rearrangements were amplified from peripheral blood genomic DNA. Multiplex touch-down PCR with TRB-A/B primers amplified rearranged V-D-J TRB sequences. TCRdb reanalysed the multiplex PCR reads using MiXCR and keeps one entry per CDR3 protein. This table holds approximately 4,900 distinct CDR3 sequences, roughly 26% found once. This clonotype was sampled from a human donor in good health. Sequencing input: blood. This chain joins TRBV30 and TRBJ1-6; maybe TRBD1 (5 bases). CDR3 protein: CACPGGGGSRNSPLHF. CDR3 DNA sequence: TGTGCCTGCCCGGGTGGGGGGGGTTCCCGAAATTCACCCCTCCACTTT.